The 8 T cell receptor beta chains below were found in one sample sequenced in a study of T cell responses to AZD1222 COVID-19 vaccine. Generated by immunoSEQ multiplex PCR, the TCRdb table keeps only in-frame clones and is missing some. The sample has around 140,000 clones; roughly 85% are singletons. Sequencing was performed on peripheral blood, taken 28 days after the second dose of the MenACWY control vaccine. These receptors were collected from an adult who received the MenACWY meningococcal vaccine as a control.

This chain joins TRBV28 and TRBJ2-7; tentative D call: TRBD2 (6 bases). Trimming stripped 5 bases from V and 2 bases from J, with 10 bases between. CDR1 is MDHEN, CDR2 SYDVKM, per germline. The CDR3 has 13 residues. CDR3 residues: CASSAGIAYEQYV. As DNA, the CDR3 is TGTGCCAGCAGTGCGGGGATTGCCTACGAGCAGTACGTC.

A single count supports this clone. The chain links TRBV18 to TRBJ2-2, with 9 bases that match TRBD1. Germline V CDR1 and CDR2: KGHSH, LQKENI. Trimming took 2 bases from V and 6 from J; bases not matched to a gene: 10. The CDR3 runs 17 residues. CDR3 in DNA: TGTGCCAGCTCACCAATGAGGGGACAGGGTGCCGCCGGGGAGCTGTTTTTT. Protein: CASSPMRGQGAAGELFF.

The V and J genes are TRBV18 and TRBJ1-4; no clear D gene. CDR3 length: 13 amino acids. V was clipped by 0 bases and J by 12 bases, with 11 bases between them. Germline values: CDR1 KGHSH, CDR2 LQKENI. In DNA form, the CDR3 reads TGTGCCAGCTCACCACCGACAAGGGTGGAACTGTTTTTT. Translated, it gives CASSPPTRVELFF.

V and J are TRBV27 and TRBJ1-3; unclear D gene. V was shortened by 2 bases and J by 3 bases, with 8 bases between the two germline ends. Germline V gene sequence: CDR1 MNHEY, CDR2 SMNVEV (reference sequence). The CDR3 extends over 14 amino acids. This chain's CDR3 is CASSLGGLGNTIYF. The CDR3 DNA is TGTGCCAGCAGTTTAGGAGGACTTGGAAACACCATATATTTT.

The chain carries TRBV6-2 or TRBV6-3 and TRBJ1-5; the D gene is possibly TRBD1 (6 bases). CDR1 is MNHEY and CDR2 is SVGEGT in the germline V gene. The V gene lost 1 base and the J gene lost 5 bases, with 12 bases spanning the gap. The CDR3 totals 15 residues. CDR3 protein: CASSYWGGPDQPQHF. The CDR3, as DNA: TGTGCCAGCAGTTACTGGGGGGGCCCTGATCAGCCCCAGCATTTT.

The rearrangement joins TRBV27 to TRBJ2-1; 7 bases are a match to TRBD2. The trim removed 1 base at V and 0 bases at J, leaving 9 bases unmatched. This CDR3 comprises 18 residues. Germline CDR1 is MNHEY and CDR2 is SMNVEV (reference sequence). CDR3 DNA sequence: TGTGCCAGCAGTTTATTCATGGGACTACTTAGCTCCTACAATGAGCAGTTCTTC. It translates to CASSLFMGLLSSYNEQFF.

Concerning this clone itself: The DNA is omitted, as the CDR3 cannot be located on it reliably, and the CDR3 follows TCRdb's listing. The rearrangement joins TRBV6-2 or TRBV6-3 to TRBJ2-1; the table's TRBD2 call for D was not verified on the DNA. Germline assignment: CDR1 MNHEY and CDR2 SVGEGT. The length of the CDR3 is 13 amino acids, counting both ends. The CDR3: CASSYFASGSPFF.

The rearrangement links TRBV11-3 to TRBJ1-3; D may be TRBD1 (5 bases). There are 13 residues in the CDR3. V was clipped by 8 bases and J by 0 bases, with 8 bases between them. Per the germline V gene, CDR1 is SGHNT and CDR2 is YENEEA. The CDR3 is CASGASSGNTIYF. The CDR3 DNA is TGTGCCAGCGGGGCGAGCTCTGGAAACACCATATATTTT.